Following are 20 T cell receptor beta chains from one sample sequenced in a study of T-cell memory formation after mild COVID-19. TCRdb re-called the 5' RACE reads through MiXCR, storing one row per CDR3 protein. The top ten hold roughly 9.7% of the sample, which has about 430,000 distinct CDR3 sequences, approximately 24% seen once. Material for sequencing was PBMCs or a T cell subset sorted from them (not recorded which). These receptors all stem from an adult woman who had mild COVID-19 (a few samples of this study predate the infection). Cell type and time point are not known.

The chain joins TRBV28 to TRBJ2-7; 7 bases line up with TRBD2. This CDR3 has 17 residues. Germline CDR1 MDHEN, CDR2 SYDVKM. With 5 bases clipped from V and 4 bases from J, the junction kept 17 bases outside the gene matches. The CDR3, as DNA: TGTGCCAGCAGTCCCTCTCCGGGGGGTGGCGGGAAATACGAGCAGTACTTC. It codes for CASSPSPGGGGKYEQYF.

The V call is TRBV6-1, the J call TRBJ2-3, with 10 bases aligning to TRBD2. V was clipped by 0 bases and J by 4 bases; unmatched bases: 7. Germline CDR1 is MNHNS and CDR2 is SASEGT. The CDR3 has 17 residues. DNA for the CDR3: TGTGCCAGCAGTGAAGCGATTAGCGGGGGGTTCGCAGATACGCAGTATTTT. Amino acids: CASSEAISGGFADTQYF.

Only a few counts were recorded for this clonotype. J is TRBJ2-7 and V is TRBV3-1, with D possibly matching TRBD2 (6 bases). The CDR3 has 15 amino acids. CDR1 is LGHDT, CDR2 YNNKEL, per germline (reference sequence). The V gene lost 0 bases and the J gene lost 2 bases, with 11 bases spanning the gap. The CDR3: CASSQEKAGTYEQYF. The CDR3 nucleotides read TGTGCCAGCAGCCAAGAAAAAGCGGGTACCTACGAGCAGTACTTC.

This chain connects TRBV11-1 to TRBJ2-2; perhaps D is TRBD1 or TRBD2 (5 bases each). The CDR3 spans 16 residues. Germline assignment: CDR1 SGHAT and CDR2 FQDESV (reference sequence). V was trimmed by 1 base and J by 7 bases, leaving 16 bases between them. The CDR3 DNA is TGTGCCAGCAGCTTAGACGCAGGGAGAAGTCACGGGGAGCTGTTTTTT. Its protein product is CASSLDAGRSHGELFF.

V usage is TRBV2 and J usage is TRBJ2-1, with D possibly TRBD2 on 6 matching bases. V lost 11 bases and J lost 2, with 13 bases in between. Per germline, CDR1 SNHLY and CDR2 FYNNEI. The CDR3 sequence is 13 residues long. DNA for the CDR3: TGTGCCTCCGGGCGGGGACCCTACAATGAGCAGTTCTTC. Its protein is CASGRGPYNEQFF. The complete variable domain, with remaining parts taken from reference TRBV2 and TRBJ2-1, reads EPEVTQTPSHQVTQMGQEVILRCVPISNHLYFYWYRQILGQKVEFLVSFYNNEISEKSEIFDDQFSVERPDGSNFTLKIRSTKLEDSAMYFCASGRGPYNEQFFGPGTRLTVL.

This clonotype has just a few counts. V usage is TRBV29-1 and J usage is TRBJ1-3; D is undetermined. Trimming took off 6 bases at V and 2 bases at J, with 8 bases between the two ends. The CDR3 is 12 amino acids. CDR1 is SQVTM, CDR2 ANQGSEA, per germline. CDR3 in DNA: TGCAGCGTACGGGAACCTGGAAACACCATATATTTT. Translation: CSVREPGNTIYF. Drawing the rest from reference TRBV29-1 and TRBJ1-3, the complete variable domain is SAVISQKPSRDICQRGTSLTIQCQVDSQVTMMFWYRQQPGQSLTLIATANQGSEATYESGFVIDKFPISRPNLTFSTLTVSNMSPEDSSIYLCSVREPGNTIYFGEGSWLTVV.

There are a few counts of this clonotype. The V and J genes are TRBV12-3 or TRBV12-4 and TRBJ1-1; no clear D. This CDR3 spans 11 amino acids. The V end lost 6 bases, the J end lost 5 bases, and 7 bases lay between the germline ends. CDR3 protein: CASRLYTEAFF. For the CDR3, the DNA is TGTGCCAGCAGGTTATATACTGAAGCTTTCTTT.

V and J are TRBV6-2 or TRBV6-3 and TRBJ2-7; 9 nucleotides align to TRBD1. Germline CDR1 MNHEY, CDR2 SVGEGT. CDR3 length: 14 residues. The junction had 7 bases not matched to a gene; V was cut back by 4 bases and J by 6 bases. CDR3 protein: CASSFGGTGSEQYF. For the CDR3, the DNA is TGTGCCAGCAGTTTTGGCGGGACAGGGAGCGAGCAGTACTTC.

The chain recombines TRBV20-1 with TRBJ2-7; D is perhaps TRBD2 (6 bases). This CDR3 is 15 amino acids long. V was pared by 5 bases and J by 4 bases, with 21 bases between. Germline CDR1 is DFQATT and CDR2 is SNEGSKA (reference sequence). The CDR3: CSAPGRSGPNYEQYF. CDR3 DNA: TGCAGTGCTCCCGGACGTAGCGGCCCTAATTACGAGCAGTACTTC.

This clonotype was counted between two and nine times. The J gene is TRBJ2-5, the V gene TRBV24-1; the match to TRBD1 covers 7 bases. Germline V gene lookup returns CDR1 KGHDR and CDR2 SFDVKD. The CDR3 extends over 17 amino acids. Losses at the gene ends were 3 bases for V and 2 bases for J; bases not matched to a gene: 11. CDR3 residues: CATSDGLLRGQQETQYF. CDR3 sequence (DNA): TGTGCCACCAGTGATGGGCTACTGAGGGGACAGCAAGAGACCCAGTACTTC.

This clonotype was observed a few times. The CDR3 reads CSANPTSGGDRTQYF. The CDR3 DNA is TGCAGTGCTAACCCGACTAGCGGGGGGGATAGGACCCAGTACTTC. This chain joins TRBV20-1 and TRBJ2-5, with 14 bases fitting TRBD2. The CDR3 is 15 amino acids. Trimming removed 4 bases from V and 7 bases from J; junction bases left unmatched: 8. The germline gives CDR1 DFQATT, CDR2 SNEGSKA (reference sequence).

The chain carries TRBV19 and TRBJ2-4; D is uncertain. Germline loops: CDR1 LNHDA, CDR2 SQIVND (reference sequence). V dropped 1 base and J dropped 6 bases, with 10 bases sitting between them. CDR3 length equals 14 residues. CDR3 coding DNA: TGTGCCAGTAGTATAGGGGCGACCAGAAACATTCAGTACTTC. Translating gives CASSIGATRNIQYF.

This clonotype occurred a few times. V is TRBV12-3 or TRBV12-4 and J is TRBJ2-2; 7 nucleotides align to TRBD2. V was clipped by 7 bases and J by 4 bases; unmatched bases: 9. The CDR3 spans 15 residues. CDR3 amino acids: CASKREGHPTGELFF. CDR3 nucleotides: TGTGCCAGCAAGCGGGAAGGACACCCCACCGGGGAGCTGTTTTTT.

The chain links TRBV29-1 to TRBJ2-2, with a tentative D call TRBD1 (6 bases). V shed 6 bases and J shed 3 bases, with 17 bases lying between them. Germline CDR1 SQVTM, CDR2 ANQGSEA. This CDR3 region has 15 residues. In DNA form, the CDR3 reads TGCAGCGTAAAATCCTTAGGGGGAGACACCGGGGAGCTGTTTTTT. Translated, it gives CSVKSLGGDTGELFF.

J is TRBJ2-3 and V is TRBV4-1; no reliable D call. The germline V and J ends were trimmed by 6 bases and 1 base, with 11 bases remaining between them. CDR1 MGHRA and CDR2 YSYEKL come from the germline V gene. The CDR3 contains 14 residues. The CDR3 loop is CASSGLFGTDTQYF. The CDR3, as DNA: TGCGCCAGCAGTGGTCTGTTTGGCACAGATACGCAGTATTTT.

V gene TRBV27 combines with J gene TRBJ2-3; D is undetermined. Germline assignment: CDR1 MNHEY and CDR2 SMNVEV (reference sequence). The CDR3 spans 15 residues. V was clipped by 2 bases and J by 7 bases, with 16 bases between them. This CDR3 reads CASSLSAESFHTQYF. DNA for the CDR3: TGTGCCAGCAGTTTAAGCGCAGAGTCCTTCCATACGCAGTATTTT.

The table lists this clonotype with many counts. The V call is TRBV20-1, the J call TRBJ2-5, with D possibly TRBD1 on 6 matching bases. Germline values: CDR1 DFQATT, CDR2 SNEGSKA (reference sequence). Trimming pared 5 bases from V and 4 bases from J, leaving 11 bases between. The CDR3 is 12 amino acids. DNA for the CDR3: TGCAGTGCTGATAAGGGGGTAGAGACCCAGTACTTC. Its translation is CSADKGVETQYF.

The table lists this clonotype with many counts. The chain uses TRBV20-1 and TRBJ1-2; D call uncertain. The CDR3 length is 13 residues. Trimming removed 0 bases at V and 7 bases at J, with 12 bases between. Per germline, CDR1 DFQATT and CDR2 SNEGSKA (reference sequence). CDR3 residues: CSARDGPGSGYTF. CDR3 coding DNA: TGCAGTGCTAGAGATGGTCCCGGATCTGGCTACACCTTC.

This clonotype was seen many times. This chain links TRBV29-1 with TRBJ1-1; a weak D match, TRBD1 (5 bases). Germline V gives CDR1 SQVTM, CDR2 ANQGSEA. The CDR3 length is 14 residues. Trimming stripped 4 bases from V and 5 bases from J, with 17 bases between. CDR3 sequence: CSVGDLWGGTEAFF. The CDR3 nucleotides are TGCAGCGTTGGGGATTTGTGGGGGGGGACTGAAGCTTTCTTT.

The chain joins TRBV5-1 to TRBJ2-6; D gene unclear. The CDR3 covers 14 residues. Germline V gene data show CDR1 as SGHRS and CDR2 as YFSETQ. The V end was cut by 5 bases, the J end by 2 bases, with 8 bases between. The CDR3 DNA reads TGCGCCAGCAGTGAGGTACCTGGGGCCAACGTCCTGACTTTC. Protein sequence: CASSEVPGANVLTF.